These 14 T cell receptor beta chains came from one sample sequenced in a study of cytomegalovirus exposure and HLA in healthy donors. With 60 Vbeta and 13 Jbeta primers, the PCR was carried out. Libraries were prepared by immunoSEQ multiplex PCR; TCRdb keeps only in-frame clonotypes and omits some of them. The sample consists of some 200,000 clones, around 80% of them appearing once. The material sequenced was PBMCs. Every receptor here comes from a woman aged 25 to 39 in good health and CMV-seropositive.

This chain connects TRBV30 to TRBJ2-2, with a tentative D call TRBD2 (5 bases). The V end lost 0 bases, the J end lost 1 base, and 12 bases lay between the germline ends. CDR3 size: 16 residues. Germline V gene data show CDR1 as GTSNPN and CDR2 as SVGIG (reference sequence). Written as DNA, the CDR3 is TGTGCCTGGAGTGTATGGCTAGCACAGAACACCGGGGAGCTGTTTTTT. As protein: CAWSVWLAQNTGELFF.

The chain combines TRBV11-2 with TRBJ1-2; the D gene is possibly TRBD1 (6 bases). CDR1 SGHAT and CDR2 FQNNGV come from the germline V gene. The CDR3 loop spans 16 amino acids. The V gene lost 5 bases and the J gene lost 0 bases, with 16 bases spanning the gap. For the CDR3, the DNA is TGTGCCAGCAGCCTAGGATTAGGGACACCTAACTATGGCTACACCTTC. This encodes CASSLGLGTPNYGYTF. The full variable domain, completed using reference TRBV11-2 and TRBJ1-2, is EAGVAQSPRYKIIEKRQSVAFWCNPISGHATLYWYQQILGQGPKLLIQFQNNGVVDDSQLPKDRFSAERLKGVDSTLKIQPAKLEDSAVYLCASSLGLGTPNYGYTFGSGTRLTVV.

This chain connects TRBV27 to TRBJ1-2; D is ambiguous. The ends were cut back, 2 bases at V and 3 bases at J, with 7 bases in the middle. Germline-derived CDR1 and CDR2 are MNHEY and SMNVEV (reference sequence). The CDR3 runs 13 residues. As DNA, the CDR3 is TGTGCCAGCAGTTTACTACCATACTATGGCTACACCTTC. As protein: CASSLLPYYGYTF.

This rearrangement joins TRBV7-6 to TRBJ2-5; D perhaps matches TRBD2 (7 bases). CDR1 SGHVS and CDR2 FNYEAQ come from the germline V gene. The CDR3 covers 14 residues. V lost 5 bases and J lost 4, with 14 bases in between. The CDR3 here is CASSPRGGGETQYF. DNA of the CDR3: TGTGCCAGCAGCCCGAGAGGGGGGGGAGAGACCCAGTACTTC.

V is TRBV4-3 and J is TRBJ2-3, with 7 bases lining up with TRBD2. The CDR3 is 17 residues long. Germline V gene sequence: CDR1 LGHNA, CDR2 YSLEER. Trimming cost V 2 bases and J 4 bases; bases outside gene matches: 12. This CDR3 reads CASSQWSGLGSPDTQYF. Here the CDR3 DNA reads TGCGCCAGCAGCCAATGGTCCGGACTAGGGTCGCCAGATACGCAGTATTTT.

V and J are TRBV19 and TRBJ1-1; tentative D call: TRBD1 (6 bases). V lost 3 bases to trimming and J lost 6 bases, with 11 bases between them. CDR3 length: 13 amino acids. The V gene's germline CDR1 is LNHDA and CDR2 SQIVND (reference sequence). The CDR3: CASSIQGSAEAFF. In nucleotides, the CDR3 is TGTGCCAGTAGTATTCAGGGGTCGGCTGAAGCTTTCTTT.

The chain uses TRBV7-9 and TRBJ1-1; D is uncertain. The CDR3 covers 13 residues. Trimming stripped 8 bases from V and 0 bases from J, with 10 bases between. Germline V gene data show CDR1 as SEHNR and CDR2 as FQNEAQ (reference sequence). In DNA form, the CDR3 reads TGTGCCAGCCTTTTACGGGTGAACACTGAAGCTTTCTTT. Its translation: CASLLRVNTEAFF.

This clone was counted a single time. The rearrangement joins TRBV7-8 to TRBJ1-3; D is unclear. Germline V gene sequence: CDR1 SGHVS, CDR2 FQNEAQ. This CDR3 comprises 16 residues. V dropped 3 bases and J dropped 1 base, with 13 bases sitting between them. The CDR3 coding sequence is TGTGCCAGCAGCTTGGCCGGGAACCCATCTGGAAACACCATATATTTT. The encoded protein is CASSLAGNPSGNTIYF.

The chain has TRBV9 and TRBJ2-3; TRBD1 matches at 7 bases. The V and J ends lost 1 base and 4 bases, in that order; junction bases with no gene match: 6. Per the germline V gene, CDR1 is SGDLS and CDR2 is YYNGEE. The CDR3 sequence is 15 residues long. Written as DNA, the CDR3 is TGTGCCAGCAGCGTAAGCGGACAGGTGGCAGATACGCAGTATTTT. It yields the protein CASSVSGQVADTQYF. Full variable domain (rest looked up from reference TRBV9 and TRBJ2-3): DSGVTQTPKHLITATGQRVTLRCSPRSGDLSVYWYQQSLDQGLQFLIQYYNGEERAKGNILERFSAQQFPDLHSELNLSSLELGDSALYFCASSVSGQVADTQYFGPGTRLTVL.

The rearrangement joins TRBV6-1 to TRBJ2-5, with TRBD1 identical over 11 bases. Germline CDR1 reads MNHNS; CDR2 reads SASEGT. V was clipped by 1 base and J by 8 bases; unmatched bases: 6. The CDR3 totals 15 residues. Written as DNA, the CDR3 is TGTGCCAGCAGTGAAGAGGTGGGACAGGGGGTTACCCAGTACTTC. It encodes CASSEEVGQGVTQYF.

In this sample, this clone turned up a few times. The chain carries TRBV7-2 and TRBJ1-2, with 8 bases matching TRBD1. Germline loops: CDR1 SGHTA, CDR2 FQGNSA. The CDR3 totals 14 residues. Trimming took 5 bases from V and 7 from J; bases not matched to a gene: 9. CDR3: CASSPWDRTSGYTF. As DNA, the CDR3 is TGTGCCAGCAGCCCATGGGACAGGACAAGTGGCTACACCTTC.

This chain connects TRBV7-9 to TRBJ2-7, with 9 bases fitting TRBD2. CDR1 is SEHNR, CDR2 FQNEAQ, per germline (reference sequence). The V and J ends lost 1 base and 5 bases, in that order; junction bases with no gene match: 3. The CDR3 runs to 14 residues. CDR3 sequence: CASSLGGRADEQYF. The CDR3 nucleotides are TGTGCCAGCAGCTTAGGCGGGAGGGCCGACGAGCAGTACTTC.

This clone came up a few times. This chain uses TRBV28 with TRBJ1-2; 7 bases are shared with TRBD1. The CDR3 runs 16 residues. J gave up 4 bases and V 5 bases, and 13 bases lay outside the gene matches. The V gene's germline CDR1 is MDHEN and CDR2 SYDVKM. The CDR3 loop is CASSRPGQQASYGYTF. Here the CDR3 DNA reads TGTGCCAGCAGTCGACCGGGACAGCAAGCTTCCTATGGCTACACCTTC.

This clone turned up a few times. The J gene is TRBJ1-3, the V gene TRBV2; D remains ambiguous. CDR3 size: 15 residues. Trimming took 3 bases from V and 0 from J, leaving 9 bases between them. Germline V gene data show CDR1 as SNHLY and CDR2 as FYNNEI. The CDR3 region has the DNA TGTGCCAGCAGTGAGGGCACCTTCTCTGGAAACACCATATATTTT. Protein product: CASSEGTFSGNTIYF.